Described below is a single T cell receptor (beta chain) sequence and its context. The data stem from a study of T cell changes during pregnancy in multiple sclerosis. Sequenced by immunoSEQ multiplex PCR; TCRdb stores in-frame clones only, minus some. The sample holds 100,000 or so clones, approximately 90% seen once. Germline V lookup: CDR1 MGHRA, CDR2 YSYEKL. Trimming cost V 1 base and J 4 bases, with 14 bases left between them. This CDR3 is 16 amino acids long. The rearrangement links TRBV4-1 to TRBJ2-1, with D perhaps TRBD1 (7 bases). The sequences come from peripheral blood, collected after pregnancy. This TCR derives from a female donor with multiple sclerosis, enrolled in a pregnancy study. CDR3 DNA sequence: TGCGCCAGCAGCCAAGCCCCAGGGGGGACATACAATGAGCAGTTCTTC. This gives the protein CASSQAPGGTYNEQFF.